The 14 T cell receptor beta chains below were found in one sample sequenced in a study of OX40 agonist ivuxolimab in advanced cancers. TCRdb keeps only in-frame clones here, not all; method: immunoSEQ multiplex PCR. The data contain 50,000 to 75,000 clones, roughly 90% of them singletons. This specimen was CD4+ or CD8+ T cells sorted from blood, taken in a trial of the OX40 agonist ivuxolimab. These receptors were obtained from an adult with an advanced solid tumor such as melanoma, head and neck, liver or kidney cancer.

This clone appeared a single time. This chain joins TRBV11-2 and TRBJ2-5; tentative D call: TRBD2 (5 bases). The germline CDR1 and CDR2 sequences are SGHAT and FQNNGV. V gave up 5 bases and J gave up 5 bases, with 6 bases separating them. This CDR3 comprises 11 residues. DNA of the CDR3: TGTGCCAGCAGCCCGGGGGAGACCCAGTACTTC. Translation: CASSPGETQYF.

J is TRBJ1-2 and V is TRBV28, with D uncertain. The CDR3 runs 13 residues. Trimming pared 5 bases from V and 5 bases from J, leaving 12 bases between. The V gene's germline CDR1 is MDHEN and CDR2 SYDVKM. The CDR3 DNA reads TGTGCCAGCAGTAACGCGGTGAAATATGGCTACACCTTC. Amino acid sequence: CASSNAVKYGYTF.

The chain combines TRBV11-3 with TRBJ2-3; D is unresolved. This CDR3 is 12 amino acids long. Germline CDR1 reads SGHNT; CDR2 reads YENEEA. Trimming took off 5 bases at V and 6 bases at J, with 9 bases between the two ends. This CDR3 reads CASSPTRDTQYF. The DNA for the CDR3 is TGTGCCAGCAGCCCGACACGGGATACGCAGTATTTT.

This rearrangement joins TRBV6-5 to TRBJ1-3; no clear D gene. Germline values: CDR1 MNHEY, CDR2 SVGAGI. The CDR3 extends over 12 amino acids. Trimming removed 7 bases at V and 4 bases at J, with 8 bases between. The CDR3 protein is CASKDPGNTIYF. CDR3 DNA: TGTGCCAGCAAAGACCCCGGAAACACCATATATTTT.

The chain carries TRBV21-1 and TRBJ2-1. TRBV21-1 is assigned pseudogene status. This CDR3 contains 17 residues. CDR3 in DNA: TGTGCCAGCAGCAAAGGGTGTCGCCGAAGCTCCTACAATGAGCAGTTCTTC. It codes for CASSKGCRRSSYNEQFF.

CDR3 in DNA: TGTGCCAGCAGTGAACCGGGACGAAGTCAAGGGGCTGAAGCTTTCTTT. It is translated as CASSEPGRSQGAEAFF. The chain combines TRBV27 with TRBJ1-1; tentatively, D is TRBD1 (5 bases). Germline V CDR1 and CDR2: MNHEY, SMNVEV (reference sequence). The CDR3 is 16 residues long. Trimming removed 5 bases from V and 6 bases from J, with 22 bases in between.

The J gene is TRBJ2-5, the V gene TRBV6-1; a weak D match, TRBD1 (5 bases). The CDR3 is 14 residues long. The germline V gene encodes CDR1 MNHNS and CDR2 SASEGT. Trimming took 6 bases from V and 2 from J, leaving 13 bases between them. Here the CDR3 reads CASRDRQSQETQYF. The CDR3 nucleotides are TGTGCCAGCAGAGATAGACAGTCTCAAGAGACCCAGTACTTC.

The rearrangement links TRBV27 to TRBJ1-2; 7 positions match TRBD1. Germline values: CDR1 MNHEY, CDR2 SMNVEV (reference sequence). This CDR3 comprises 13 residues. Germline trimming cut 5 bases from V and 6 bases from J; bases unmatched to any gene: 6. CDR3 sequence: CASSQTGTNGYTF. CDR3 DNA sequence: TGTGCCAGCAGTCAGACAGGGACGAATGGCTACACCTTC.

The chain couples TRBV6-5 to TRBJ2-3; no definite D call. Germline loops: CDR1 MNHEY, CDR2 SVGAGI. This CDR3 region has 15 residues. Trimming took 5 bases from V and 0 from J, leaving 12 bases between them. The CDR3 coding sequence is TGTGCCAGCAGTGCTGCGGTGGCTAGCACAGATACGCAGTATTTT. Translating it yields CASSAAVASTDTQYF.

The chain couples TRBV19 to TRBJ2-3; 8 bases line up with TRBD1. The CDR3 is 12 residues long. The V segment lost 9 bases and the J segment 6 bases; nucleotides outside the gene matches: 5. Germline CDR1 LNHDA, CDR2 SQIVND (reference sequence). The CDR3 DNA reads TGTGCCAGCCAGGGGGCAGGGGATACGCAGTATTTT. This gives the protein CASQGAGDTQYF.

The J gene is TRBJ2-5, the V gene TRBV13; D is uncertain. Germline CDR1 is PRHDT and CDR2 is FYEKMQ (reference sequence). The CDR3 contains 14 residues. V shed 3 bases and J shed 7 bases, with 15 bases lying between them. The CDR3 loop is CASSLPSGSPTQYF. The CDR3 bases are TGTGCCAGCAGCTTGCCTTCGGGTTCTCCGACCCAGTACTTC.

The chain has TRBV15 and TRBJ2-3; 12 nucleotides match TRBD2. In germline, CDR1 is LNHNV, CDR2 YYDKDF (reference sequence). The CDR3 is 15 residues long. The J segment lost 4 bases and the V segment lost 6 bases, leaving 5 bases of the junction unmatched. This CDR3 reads CATRLAGGRADTQYF. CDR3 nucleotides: TGTGCCACCAGGCTAGCGGGAGGGCGGGCAGATACGCAGTATTTT.

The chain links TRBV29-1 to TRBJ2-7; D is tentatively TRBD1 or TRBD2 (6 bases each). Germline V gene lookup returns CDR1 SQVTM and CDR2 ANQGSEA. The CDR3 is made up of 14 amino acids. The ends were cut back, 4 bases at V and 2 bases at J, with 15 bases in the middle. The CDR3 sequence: CSVAGGQGPYEQYF. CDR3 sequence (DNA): TGCAGCGTTGCTGGGGGGCAGGGACCCTACGAGCAGTACTTC.

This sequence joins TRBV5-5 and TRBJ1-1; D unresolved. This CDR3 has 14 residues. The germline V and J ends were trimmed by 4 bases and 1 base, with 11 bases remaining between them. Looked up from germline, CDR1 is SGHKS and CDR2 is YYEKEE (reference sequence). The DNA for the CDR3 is TGTGCCAGCAGCCGGGTACCGCCGAACACTGAAGCTTTCTTT. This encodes CASSRVPPNTEAFF. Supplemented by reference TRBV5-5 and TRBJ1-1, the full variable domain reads DAGVTQSPTHLIKTRGQQVTLRCSPISGHKSVSWYQQVLGQGPQFIFQYYEKEERGRGNFPDRFSARQFPNYSSELNVNALLLGDSALYLCASSRVPPNTEAFFGQGTRLTVV.